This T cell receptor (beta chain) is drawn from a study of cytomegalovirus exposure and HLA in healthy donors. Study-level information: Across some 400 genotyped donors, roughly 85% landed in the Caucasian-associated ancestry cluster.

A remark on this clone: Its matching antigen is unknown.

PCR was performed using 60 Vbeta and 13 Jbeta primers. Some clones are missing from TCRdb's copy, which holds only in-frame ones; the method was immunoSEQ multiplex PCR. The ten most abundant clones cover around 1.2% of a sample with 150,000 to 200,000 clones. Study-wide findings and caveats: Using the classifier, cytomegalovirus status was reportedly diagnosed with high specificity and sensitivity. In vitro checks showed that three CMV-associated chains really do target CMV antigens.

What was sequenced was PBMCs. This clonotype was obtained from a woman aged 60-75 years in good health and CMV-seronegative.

CDR3 loop: CASSIGQRNIQYF. The CDR3 DNA follows: TGTGCCAGCAGCATCGGACAAAGAAACATTCAGTACTTC. This chain links TRBV7-6 with TRBJ2-4, with TRBD1 as a possible D gene (5 bases). Germline CDR1 SGHVS, CDR2 FNYEAQ. This CDR3 region has 13 residues. V was shortened by 5 bases and J by 6 bases, with 11 bases between the two germline ends.